This is a list of T cell receptor beta chains from one sample in a study of cytomegalovirus exposure and HLA in healthy donors. The assay was immunoSEQ multiplex PCR, and TCRdb's table has in-frame clones only and misses some. The sample comprises some 130,000 clones, around 70% of which are singletons, and over 2% rests with the top ten. Sequencing was done on a sample of PBMCs. These receptors all stem from a woman in her sixties or seventies in good health and CMV-seropositive. Each CDR3 is given with its conserved first and last residue. The D gene is left open where the match is weak. Clone size is not always given. Where it is, it says once, few, many or a class for expanded clones.

NA	TRBV29-1	TRBJ1-1	TRBD1	TGCAGCGCAATCCTCGGGACAGGGGGCACTGAAGCTTTCTTT	CSAILGTGGTEAFF
NA	TRBV6-1	TRBJ1-2	NA	TGTGCCAGCAGTGAGAACGACAGGTTCTATGGCTACACCTTC	CASSENDRFYGYTF
NA	TRBV7-9	TRBJ2-7	NA	TGTTCCAGCAGCCCCGACATCTACGAGCAGTACTTC	CSSSPDIYEQYF
NA	TRBV9	TRBJ1-3	NA	TGTGCCAGCAGCGCTACGACAGGCCCCTCTGGAAACACCATATATTTT	CASSATTGPSGNTIYF
NA	TRBV5-4	TRBJ2-5	NA	TGTGCCAGCAGCCTTATAGGTTCCGGGGAGACCCAGTACTTC	CASSLIGSGETQYF
once	TRBV18	TRBJ1-6	NA	TGTGCCAGCTCACCCCGGAGGGTTGGTGGAAATAATTCACCCCTCCACTTT	CASSPRRVGGNNSPLHF
NA	TRBV7-3	TRBJ2-1	NA	TGTGCCAGCAGCTTAAGATTCCTTGGTTCCGGGGATCTGCACAATGAGCAGTTCTTC	CASSLRFLGSGDLHNEQFF
NA	TRBV6-6	TRBJ2-2	TRBD1	TGTGCCGGGGAGACAGGGGTAAACGGGGAGCTGTTTTTT	CAGETGVNGELFF
few	TRBV5-1	TRBJ1-1	TRBD1	TGCGCCAGCAGTCCCGGGACAGGGAGAACGAACACTGAAGCTTTCTTT	CASSPGTGRTNTEAFF
few	TRBV5-6	TRBJ2-7	NA	TGTGCCAGCAGCTTAAGAGGGTCCTACGAGCAGTACTTC	CASSLRGSYEQYF
NA	TRBV5-6	TRBJ1-2	TRBD1	TGTGCCAGCAGCTTGGGTACAGGGGCCGACATCTATGGCTACACCTTC	CASSLGTGADIYGYTF
NA	TRBV4-1	TRBJ1-1	NA	TGCGCCAGCAGCCAAGAGGCCAACACTGAAGCTTTCTTT	CASSQEANTEAFF
NA	TRBV5-1	TRBJ2-1	NA	TGCGCCACCCAGGGTTACAATGAGCAGTTCTTC	CATQGYNEQFF
NA	TRBV6-1	TRBJ2-5	NA	TGTGCCAGCAGTGAAGCGAATCTATCAGGGGAGACCCAGTACTTC	CASSEANLSGETQYF
once	TRBV6-6	TRBJ1-3	NA	TGTGCCAGCACCTACCTAAACACCATATATTTT	CASTYLNTIYF
NA	TRBV18	TRBJ1-5	NA	TGTGCCAGCTCACCATCCATCTTAAGACAGGGCAATCAGCCCCAGCATTTT	CASSPSILRQGNQPQHF
few	TRBV5-4	TRBJ2-3	TRBD2	TGTGCCAGCAGCTTGCGGACTAGCGTTCGGGATACGCAGTATTTT	CASSLRTSVRDTQYF
NA	TRBV7-2	TRBJ1-4	NA	TGTGCCAGCAGCTTAGGCAGGGTTAATGAAAAACTGTTTTTT	CASSLGRVNEKLFF
NA	TRBV5-5	TRBJ1-1	NA	TGTGCCAGCAGCTTGGAGGTGGGGAGCACCGTGAACACTGAAGCTTTCTTT	CASSLEVGSTVNTEAFF
NA	TRBV4-1	TRBJ2-2	TRBD2	TGCGCCAGCAGCCAAGGACTAGCGGGGGGGTATTTCACCGGGGAGCTGTTTTTT	CASSQGLAGGYFTGELFF
few	TRBV18	TRBJ2-2	NA	TGTGCCAGCTCACTCAGGGAAGGGTCCGGGGAGCTGTTTTTT	CASSLREGSGELFF
NA	TRBV9	TRBJ2-5	NA	TGTGCCAGCAGCGTAGAGGGGACAACCGAGACCCAGTACTTC	CASSVEGTTETQYF
NA	TRBV7-8	TRBJ1-2	TRBD1	TGTGCCAGCAGCCCGACAGGGTCCGGCTATGGCTACACCTTC	CASSPTGSGYGYTF
NA	TRBV7-7	TRBJ2-2	TRBD1	TGTGCCAGCAGCCCGGGACAGGGGGGTACCGGGGAGCTGTTTTTT	CASSPGQGGTGELFF
NA	TRBV27	TRBJ1-6	TRBD1	TGTGCCAGCAGTTCCCGTGGACAGGGGTCTTCCTATAATTCACCCCTCCACTTT	CASSSRGQGSSYNSPLHF
NA	TRBV9	TRBJ2-7	TRBD2	TGTGCCAGCAGCACGGGTGGGGGAGGGGACTACGAGCAGTACTTC	CASSTGGGGDYEQYF
NA	TRBV6-4	TRBJ2-2	TRBD2	TGTGCCAGCAAACTAGCGGGGGGGTCGAACACCGGGGAGCTGTTTTTT	CASKLAGGSNTGELFF
NA	TRBV5-1	TRBJ2-7	TRBD1	TGCGCCAGCAGCATTCATCAGGGGGTCTACCCCTACGAGCAGTACTTC	CASSIHQGVYPYEQYF
NA	TRBV9	TRBJ2-5	TRBD2	TGTGCCAGCAGCGAGGGGACTAGCGGGGGGAGAGTAGAGACCCAGTACTTC	CASSEGTSGGRVETQYF
NA	TRBV7-3	TRBJ2-3	TRBD2	TGTGCCAGCAGCTTAATGACGCAGCGGGGGGGCACAGATACGCAGTATTTT	CASSLMTQRGGTDTQYF
NA	TRBV5-4	TRBJ2-5	NA	TGTGCCAGCTCCCCTTCGAGAGGCGGGGAGACCCAGTACTTC	CASSPSRGGETQYF
NA	TRBV7-9	TRBJ2-3	NA	TGTGCCAGCAGCTTAAGGTACACAGGGCGCACAGATACGCAGTATTTT	CASSLRYTGRTDTQYF
NA	TRBV19	TRBJ2-7	TRBD2	TGTGCCAGCATCATCCGGGGGGGGACCCTCGACGAGCAGTACTTC	CASIIRGGTLDEQYF
few	TRBV7-8	TRBJ1-3	TRBD1	TGTGCCAGCAGCTTTCTACAGGGGGCTGGAAACACCATATATTTT	CASSFLQGAGNTIYF
medium-sized	TRBV7-3	TRBJ1-2	NA	TGTGCCAGCAGCTCTCCGGGAGAGAACTATGGCTACACCTTC	CASSSPGENYGYTF
NA	TRBV18	TRBJ1-2	NA	TGTGCCAGCTCACCACGGAGGGAAGATGGCTACACCTTC	CASSPRREDGYTF
few	TRBV7-9	TRBJ2-3	TRBD2	TGTGCCAGCAGCCTAGCGGGGGGGCCAACAGATACGCAGTATTTT	CASSLAGGPTDTQYF
NA	TRBV7-9	TRBJ1-2	NA	TGTGCCAGCAGCCAGACGTCAGGGGTCGATGGCTACACCTTC	CASSQTSGVDGYTF
NA	TRBV5-8	TRBJ1-3	NA	TGTGCCAGCAGCTTGCCAGAAGGAAACACCATATATTTT	CASSLPEGNTIYF
NA	TRBV9	TRBJ2-7	TRBD2	TGTGCCAGCAGCGTAGAAGGACTAGCGACCTACGAGCAGTACTTC	CASSVEGLATYEQYF
NA	TRBV4-2	TRBJ1-6	NA	TGTGCCAGCAGCCTAGAAAGACAGGCCAGAAATTCACCCCTCCACTTT	CASSLERQARNSPLHF
NA	TRBV27	TRBJ2-2	TRBD2	TGTGCCAGCAGCCAAACTAGCGGGGCAAGGAGACTGTTTTTT	CASSQTSGARRLFF
NA	TRBV19	TRBJ2-7	TRBD1	TGTGCCAGTAGTATAGATCTCCTACAGGGGGTATCGGACGAGCAGTACTTC	CASSIDLLQGVSDEQYF
NA	TRBV7-9	TRBJ2-3	TRBD2	TGTGCCAGCAGCTTTACTAGCGGGGGGAGACCAGATACGCAGTATTTT	CASSFTSGGRPDTQYF
NA	TRBV7-9	TRBJ2-7	NA	TGTGCCAGCAGCTTAGAGGGGATGGAGTACTTC	CASSLEGMEYF
NA	TRBV4-1	TRBJ2-5	TRBD2	TGCGCCAGCAGCCTCTGGGGGGGTATAATGGAGACCCAGTACTTC	CASSLWGGIMETQYF
NA	TRBV19	TRBJ1-1	NA	TGTGCCAGTAGGAGGTCGGGGAACACTGAAGCTTTCTTT	CASRRSGNTEAFF
NA	TRBV7-3	TRBJ2-1	TRBD2	TGTGCCAGCCAAACGGGGGGGCCGGGCAATGAGCAGTTCTTC	CASQTGGPGNEQFF
few	TRBV14	TRBJ1-5	NA	TGTGCCAGCAGCGAATTCGGTGGCAATCAGCCCCAGCATTTT	CASSEFGGNQPQHF
NA	TRBV10-2	TRBJ2-1	TRBD2	TGCGCCAGCAGTGAGAGCGGGAGCTCCTACAATGAGCAGTTCTTC	CASSESGSSYNEQFF
few	TRBV13	TRBJ1-2	NA	TGTGCCAGCAGCTTAGTCGAGTTGGGGCCAGGGGCTAACTATGGCTACACCTTC	CASSLVELGPGANYGYTF
NA	TRBV27	TRBJ2-3	NA	TGTGCCAGCAGTTCCTCAACCAGGGGTAACACAGATACGCAGTATTTT	CASSSSTRGNTDTQYF
NA	TRBV6-1	TRBJ1-5	NA	TGTGCCAGCACGACAGTTAGCAATCAGCCCCAGCATTTT	CASTTVSNQPQHF